This is a list of T cell receptor beta chains from one sample in a study of control samples from healthy donors and cancer patients. Method: immunoSEQ multiplex PCR; TCRdb's copy keeps in-frame clones and lacks some. Of about 86,000 clones listed, just over 90% are singletons. The source material was blood. These receptors were obtained from a woman in her 30s in good health. Both conserved end residues are part of each CDR3. A D gene is named only where the DNA matches it firmly. Size values are once, few and many counts, or a class for expanded clones, and some rows have none.

TRBJ2-1,TRBD1,TRBV6-5,few,CASSYQGQGKGEQFF,TGTGCCAGCAGTTACCAAGGACAGGGAAAAGGTGAGCAGTTCTTC
TRBJ1-1,-,TRBV9,-,CASSVDGELTEAFF,TGTGCCAGCAGCGTAGACGGGGAACTCACTGAAGCTTTCTTT
TRBJ1-2,TRBD1,TRBV29-1,-,CSVVLGTGGSYGYTF,TGCAGCGTCGTCCTAGGGACAGGCGGATCCTATGGCTACACCTTC
TRBJ1-4,-,TRBV7-6,-,CASSRSMNEKLFF,TGTGCCAGCAGCCGTTCTATGAATGAAAAACTGTTTTTT
TRBJ2-7,-,TRBV2,-,CASSVHSGNEQYF,TGTGCCAGCAGTGTCCATTCTGGGAACGAGCAGTACTTC
TRBJ1-2,-,TRBV3-1/TRBV3-2,-,CASSQTTQGNYGYTF,TGTGCCAGCAGCCAAACAACTCAGGGTAACTATGGCTACACCTTC
TRBJ2-7,TRBD2,TRBV5-1,-,CASSSLGRGFHYEQYF,TGCGCCAGCAGCTCTTTGGGGAGGGGCTTTCATTACGAGCAGTACTTC
TRBJ1-4,-,TRBV28,-,CASSFRALTNEKLFF,TGTGCCAGCAGTTTTCGGGCATTAACTAATGAAAAACTGTTTTTT
TRBJ1-5,-,TRBV5-6,-,CASRWRPGFVPQHF,TGTGCCAGCAGATGGAGGCCGGGGTTTGTGCCCCAGCATTTT
TRBJ1-2,-,TRBV9,once,CASSVGPEANYGYTF,TGTGCCAGCAGCGTAGGCCCAGAGGCTAACTATGGCTACACCTTC
TRBJ1-2,-,TRBV2,-,CASSDGLYGYTF,TGTGCCAGCAGTGACGGGCTATATGGCTACACCTTC
TRBJ2-7,-,TRBV3-1/TRBV3-2,-,CASSQDFDGIYEQYF,TGTGCCAGCAGCCAAGATTTTGACGGAATCTACGAGCAGTACTTC
TRBJ1-2,TRBD1,TRBV14,-,CASSQDGQGFYGYTF,TGTGCCAGCAGCCAAGATGGACAGGGCTTCTATGGCTACACCTTC
TRBJ1-2,-,TRBV5-1,-,CASSLEPGRSGYTF,TGCGCCAGCAGCTTGGAACCGGGTCGAAGCGGCTACACCTTC
TRBJ2-7,TRBD1,TRBV6-5,-,CASSYSIPGGMYEQYF,TGTGCCAGCAGTTACTCGATACCAGGGGGCATGTACGAGCAGTACTTC